The clone carrying this TCR beta chain was counted a single time. Enrollees, about 18 to 95 years old, lived in about two dozen US areas. Assignments of participants to cohorts depended upon their own reported clinical history. The sample originates from a study of blood T cell repertoires in COVID-19. Study summary: Spain, Italy and the United States supplied samples that represented acute and convalescent COVID-19.

TCRdb keeps only in-frame clones here, not all; method: immunoSEQ multiplex PCR. The repertoire consists of about 240,000 clones, with around nine tenths occurring once and the leading ten covering approximately 9.5%. Germline lookup yields CDR1 MGHDK and CDR2 SYGVNS. This CDR3 spans 16 amino acids. Trimming removed 7 bases from V and 0 bases from J, with 16 bases in between. The chain uses TRBV25-1 and TRBJ2-1; D might be TRBD2 (5 bases). The receptor's source is a man aged 40-49 years who had recovered from COVID-19. Sequencing input: PBMCs or T cells enriched from blood (not recorded which). The chain's CDR3 is CASTPPPGSSYNEQFF. CDR3 bases: TGTGCCAGCACCCCACCCCCGGGAAGCTCCTACAATGAGCAGTTCTTC.